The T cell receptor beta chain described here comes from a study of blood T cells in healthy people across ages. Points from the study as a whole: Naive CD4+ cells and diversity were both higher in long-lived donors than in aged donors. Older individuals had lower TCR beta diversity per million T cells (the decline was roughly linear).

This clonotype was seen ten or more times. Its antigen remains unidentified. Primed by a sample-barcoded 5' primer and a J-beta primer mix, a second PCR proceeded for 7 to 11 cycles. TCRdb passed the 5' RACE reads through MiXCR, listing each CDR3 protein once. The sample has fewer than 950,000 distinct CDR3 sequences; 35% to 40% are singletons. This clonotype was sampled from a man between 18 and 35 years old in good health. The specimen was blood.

DNA of the CDR3: TGCAGTGCTAGAGGACGGGAAAAAAGCACAGATACGCAGTATTTT. It is translated as CSARGREKSTDTQYF. The gene calls are TRBV20-1 and TRBJ2-3; D is perhaps TRBD2 (5 bases). Trimming removed 1 base at V and 0 bases at J, with 11 bases between. Germline CDR1 reads DFQATT; CDR2 reads SNEGSKA (reference sequence). This CDR3 contains 15 residues.